A single sample is the source of the 29 T cell receptor beta chains below, sequenced in a study of regulatory T cells in long-lasting Graves disease. CDR3-region Arm-PCR and iRepertoire HTBI primers produced the TCR beta libraries. One entry per CDR3 protein results from TCRdb running MiXCR on the multiplex PCR reads. This sample has hundreds of thousands of distinct CDR3 sequences, with about 32% found just once. The time point here: persistent/refractory GD, antithyroid drugs over 5 years with positive TRAb. Extracted RNA from PBMCs served as the source of the TCR library. The source was peripheral blood mononuclear cells (PBMCs), collected when the disease was refractory, from a patient treated with antithyroid drugs. The source is a female donor with Graves disease.

The chain uses TRBV6-1 and TRBJ1-1, with no clear D. The germline V and J ends were trimmed by 7 bases and 1 base, with 10 bases remaining between them. Germline V CDR1 and CDR2: MNHNS, SASEGT. CDR3 length: 13 residues. CDR3 residues: CASNTEGNTEAFF. The CDR3 region has the DNA TGTGCCAGCAATACCGAAGGGAACACTGAAGCTTTCTTT.

This clonotype was counted between two and nine times. The rearrangement joins TRBV6-2 or TRBV6-3 to TRBJ2-7; D is possibly TRBD1 (5 bases). This CDR3 contains 14 residues. V lost 5 bases and J 6 bases, leaving 17 bases between the germline ends. Germline V lookup: CDR1 MNHEY, CDR2 SVGEGT. The CDR3 bases are TGTGCCAGCAGTCCAACTGCCCAGGGCCGCGAGCAGTACTTC. Its translation: CASSPTAQGREQYF.

This clonotype was counted between two and nine times. J is TRBJ1-2 and V is TRBV28; 8 bases map to TRBD1. This CDR3 comprises 15 residues. The germline V gene encodes CDR1 MDHEN and CDR2 SYDVKM. J was trimmed by 4 bases and V by 3 bases; bases with no gene match: 7. For the CDR3, the DNA is TGTGCCAGCAGTTTCACAGGACAGGGTGTCTATGGCTACACCTTC. Its translation: CASSFTGQGVYGYTF.

The chain is built from TRBV2 and TRBJ2-7; 11 bases are shared with TRBD2. Germline CDR1 and CDR2: SNHLY and FYNNEI. This CDR3 is 13 amino acids long. The V gene end was trimmed by 9 bases and the J gene end by 2 bases; junction bases not matched to a gene: 3. In DNA form, the CDR3 reads TGTGCCAGAGGACTAGCGGGTCCCTACGAGCAGTACTTC. Its protein product is CARGLAGPYEQYF. Looking up the rest from reference TRBV2 and TRBJ2-7 gives the full variable domain: EPEVTQTPSHQVTQMGQEVILRCVPISNHLYFYWYRQILGQKVEFLVSFYNNEISEKSEIFDDQFSVERPDGSNFTLKIRSTKLEDSAMYFCARGLAGPYEQYFGPGTRLTVT.

This clonotype was detected only a few times. The rearrangement links TRBV7-8 to TRBJ1-5; no definite D call. The CDR3 is made up of 15 amino acids. Germline CDR1 and CDR2: SGHVS and FQNEAQ. The V end was cut by 2 bases, the J end by 1 base, with 9 bases between. DNA for the CDR3: TGTGCCAGCAGCTTAACGGAGTGGAGCAATCAGCCCCAGCATTTT. Protein product: CASSLTEWSNQPQHF.

The J gene is TRBJ2-2, the V gene TRBV9; 13 nucleotides match TRBD2. Germline trimming cut 3 bases from V and 0 bases from J; bases unmatched to any gene: 8. Germline V gives CDR1 SGDLS, CDR2 YYNGEE. The CDR3 totals 19 residues. CDR3 region: CASSAGLAGETTNTGELFF. The CDR3, as DNA: TGTGCCAGCAGCGCAGGACTAGCGGGAGAGACAACGAACACCGGGGAGCTGTTTTTT.

This clonotype was counted many times. J is TRBJ1-1 and V is TRBV20-1; 7 nucleotides agree with TRBD1. Germline CDR1 DFQATT, CDR2 SNEGSKA (reference sequence). The CDR3 loop spans 14 amino acids. Trimming took 3 bases from V and 3 from J; bases not matched to a gene: 7. The CDR3 loop is CSARLTGRDTEAFF. In nucleotides, the CDR3 is TGCAGTGCTAGGTTGACAGGGCGGGACACTGAAGCTTTCTTT.

There are a few counts of this clonotype. This chain uses TRBV5-1 with TRBJ1-4; D remains unclear. Germline V lookup: CDR1 SGHRS, CDR2 YFSETQ. The CDR3 sequence is 16 residues long. V lost 0 bases to trimming and J lost 2 bases, with 11 bases between them. The CDR3 coding sequence is TGCGCCAGCAGCTTGGTCCTGGCAGCCACTAATGAAAAACTGTTTTTT. Its protein product is CASSLVLAATNEKLFF.

This clonotype was counted many times. The chain is built from TRBV27 and TRBJ2-5; 14 nucleotides agree with TRBD2. After removal of 3 bases from V and 5 bases from J, the junction contained 8 bases not matched to a gene. Looked up from germline, CDR1 is MNHEY and CDR2 is SMNVEV (reference sequence). The CDR3 is 17 amino acids. The CDR3 nucleotides are TGTGCCAGCAGTTTGCCCGTGACTAGCGGGGGGGGGGAGACCCAGTACTTC. This codes for CASSLPVTSGGGETQYF.

This clonotype was recorded a few times. The V and J genes are TRBV5-5 and TRBJ1-1; D gene ambiguous. Germline V gene sequence: CDR1 SGHKS, CDR2 YYEKEE (reference sequence). Trimming removed 4 bases at V and 1 base at J, with 17 bases between. CDR3 length: 16 amino acids. CDR3 in DNA: TGTGCCAGCAGCCCCGAAGGAGGGTGGGAGAACACTGAAGCTTTCTTT. Translating gives CASSPEGGWENTEAFF.

At least ten counts were recorded for this clonotype. J is TRBJ1-2 and V is TRBV3-1; 8 nucleotides align to TRBD1. The V segment lost 5 bases and the J segment 6 bases; nucleotides outside the gene matches: 8. The CDR3 spans 14 residues. CDR1 and CDR2 (germline): LGHDT, YNNKEL (reference sequence). The CDR3, as DNA: TGTGCCAGCAGCTACGACAGGGGATTGCATGGCTACACCTTC. It yields the protein CASSYDRGLHGYTF.

This clonotype was observed a few times. This chain connects TRBV11-2 to TRBJ2-7; weak D call: TRBD2 (5 bases). V was cut by 3 bases and J by 7 bases, with 13 bases left in between. This CDR3 is 13 amino acids long. Per germline, CDR1 SGHAT and CDR2 FQNNGV. This CDR3 reads CASSFPGVREQYF. The CDR3 nucleotides read TGTGCCAGCAGCTTCCCCGGGGTCCGGGAGCAGTACTTC. The full variable domain, completed using reference TRBV11-2 and TRBJ2-7, is EAGVAQSPRYKIIEKRQSVAFWCNPISGHATLYWYQQILGQGPKLLIQFQNNGVVDDSQLPKDRFSAERLKGVDSTLKIQPAKLEDSAVYLCASSFPGVREQYFGPGTRLTVT.

This chain links TRBV19 with TRBJ1-5, with D hard to call. The germline gives CDR1 LNHDA, CDR2 SQIVND (reference sequence). V was trimmed by 10 bases and J by 3 bases, leaving 13 bases between them. The CDR3 consists of 13 residues. CDR3 residues: CATADSSNQPQHF. The CDR3 nucleotides are TGTGCCACCGCGGACTCTTCCAATCAGCCCCAGCATTTT.

This clonotype turned up a few times. V and J are TRBV28 and TRBJ1-6; D gene uncertain. The germline V gene has CDR1 MDHEN and CDR2 SYDVKM. This CDR3 comprises 15 residues. Between the trimmed V and J ends, which lost 4 bases and 4 bases, there was a span of 11 bases. CDR3 coding DNA: TGTGCCAGCAGTTACAAGTGGGCTTATAATTCACCCCTCCACTTT. This encodes CASSYKWAYNSPLHF. The full variable domain, its missing parts supplied by reference TRBV28 and TRBJ1-6, is DVKVTQSSRYLVKRTGEKVFLECVQDMDHENMFWYRQDPGLGLRLIYFSYDVKMKEKGDIPEGYSVSREKKERFSLILESASTNQTSMYLCASSYKWAYNSPLHFGNGTRLTVT.

This clonotype showed up many times. The rearrangement uses TRBV12-3 or TRBV12-4 and TRBJ1-4; 7 bases map to TRBD1. The CDR3 totals 15 residues. Trimming cost V 7 bases and J 8 bases; bases outside gene matches: 13. The CDR3 sequence is CASTLKTGDGEKLFF. The CDR3 DNA is TGTGCCAGCACCTTAAAAACAGGGGATGGCGAAAAACTGTTTTTT.

This clonotype turned up a few times. V gene TRBV7-9 combines with J gene TRBJ1-6; TRBD1 aligns across 8 bases. This CDR3 has 15 amino acids. The germline V gene encodes CDR1 SEHNR and CDR2 FQNEAQ (reference sequence). J was trimmed by 7 bases and V by 5 bases; bases with no gene match: 7. In DNA form, the CDR3 reads TGTGCCAGCAGCGCGCGGACAGGGTTGAATTCACCCCTCCACTTT. Amino acid sequence: CASSARTGLNSPLHF.

The rearrangement uses TRBV11-2 and TRBJ1-2; possibly TRBD1 for D (6 bases). CDR1 SGHAT and CDR2 FQNNGV come from the germline V gene. Deletions cut 5 bases from V and 6 bases from J, with 22 bases between. This CDR3 spans 16 amino acids. CDR3 region: CASSPQRAGGLHGYTF. The CDR3 region has the DNA TGTGCCAGCAGCCCCCAGCGTGCTGGGGGCCTCCATGGCTACACCTTC.

This sequence joins TRBV6-1 and TRBJ2-7; D gene unclear. Trimming took off 11 bases at V and 4 bases at J, with 33 bases between the two ends. CDR1 MNHNS and CDR2 SASEGT come from the germline V gene. CDR3 length: 18 residues. The chain's CDR3 is CAGATASQAALGSYEQYF. The CDR3 DNA reads TGTGCCGGAGCCACGGCGAGCCAAGCTGCTTTAGGTAGTTACGAGCAGTACTTC.

This clonotype was counted a few times. The gene calls are TRBV11-3 and TRBJ2-2; D not resolved. CDR3 length: 12 amino acids. Trimming took 7 bases from V and 2 from J, leaving 5 bases between them. Germline CDR1 is SGHNT and CDR2 is YENEEA. CDR3 sequence (DNA): TGTGCCAGCAAGGGTAACACCGGGGAGCTGTTTTTT. Amino acids: CASKGNTGELFF.

The J gene is TRBJ2-4, the V gene TRBV2; 11 bases are shared with TRBD2. Germline lookup yields CDR1 SNHLY and CDR2 FYNNEI. The CDR3 loop spans 16 amino acids. Unmatched junction bases numbered 11, after V lost 4 bases and J lost 9 bases. The CDR3 loop is CASSGPLAGGPPIQYF. The CDR3 nucleotides are TGTGCCAGCAGTGGGCCGTTAGCGGGAGGGCCGCCCATTCAGTACTTC.

The V gene is TRBV29-1, the J gene TRBJ2-5; D is uncertain. Germline V CDR1 and CDR2: SQVTM, ANQGSEA. V dropped 3 bases and J dropped 5 bases, with 10 bases sitting between them. The CDR3 extends over 12 amino acids. CDR3 nucleotides: TGCAGCGTTGATGGGGTTGGGGAGACCCAGTACTTC. Amino acid sequence: CSVDGVGETQYF.

This chain links TRBV11-2 with TRBJ2-2; a weak D match, TRBD1 (6 bases). The length of the CDR3 is 14 residues. V lost 4 bases, J lost 6 bases, and 12 bases lay in between. Germline V gives CDR1 SGHAT, CDR2 FQNNGV. The CDR3 nucleotides are TGTGCCAGCAGCTCTACAGGGACGTCCGGGGAGCTGTTTTTT. It translates to CASSSTGTSGELFF.

The chain joins TRBV10-1 to TRBJ1-1, with 10 bases identical to TRBD1. Germline V gene data show CDR1 as WNHNN and CDR2 as SYGVQD (reference sequence). The length of the CDR3 is 14 residues. J was trimmed by 5 bases and V by 0 bases; bases with no gene match: 0. CDR3 loop: CASSESGQGTEAFF. The CDR3 DNA follows: TGCGCCAGCAGTGAGTCGGGACAGGGGACTGAAGCTTTCTTT.

The CDR3 sequence is CSAREGSSGTDTQYF. The CDR3 DNA is TGCAGTGCTAGAGAGGGTTCTAGCGGCACAGATACGCAGTATTTT. J is TRBJ2-3 and V is TRBV20-1; tentatively, D is TRBD2 (6 bases). Germline values: CDR1 DFQATT, CDR2 SNEGSKA (reference sequence). V was pared by 0 bases and J by 1 base, with 11 bases between. The CDR3 is 15 residues long.

The rearrangement joins TRBV7-9 to TRBJ1-3; D gene uncertain. Germline CDR1 SEHNR, CDR2 FQNEAQ (reference sequence). V shed 2 bases and J shed 0 bases, with 11 bases lying between them. The CDR3 length is 16 residues. The CDR3 sequence: CASSLLDGNSGNTIYF. CDR3 bases: TGTGCCAGCAGCTTACTGGACGGAAACTCTGGAAACACCATATATTTT.

The chain recombines TRBV5-5 with TRBJ1-2, with 7 bases fitting TRBD1. Germline V gene data show CDR1 as SGHKS and CDR2 as YYEKEE (reference sequence). The CDR3 has 15 amino acids. Trimming took 4 bases from V and 4 from J; bases not matched to a gene: 10. The CDR3 DNA sequence: TGTGCCAGCAGCCCGACCGGACAGGCCGGCTATGGCTACACCTTC. Translation: CASSPTGQAGYGYTF.

J is TRBJ2-5 and V is TRBV20-1; D tentatively fits TRBD1 or TRBD2 (5 bases each). Germline V lookup: CDR1 DFQATT, CDR2 SNEGSKA (reference sequence). V gave up 1 base and J gave up 5 bases, with 11 bases separating them. This CDR3 contains 13 residues. Here the CDR3 DNA reads TGCAGTGCTAGAGGGGGGTTCGTTGAGACCCAGTACTTC. Protein sequence: CSARGGFVETQYF.

The V gene is TRBV20-1, the J gene TRBJ2-2, with D perhaps matching TRBD1 (5 bases). CDR3 length equals 17 residues. The V end was cut by 0 bases, the J end by 5 bases, with 19 bases between. Per germline, CDR1 DFQATT and CDR2 SNEGSKA (reference sequence). The CDR3 spells CSARDALGPLVTGELFF. CDR3 nucleotides: TGCAGTGCTAGAGACGCTTTGGGGCCCCTCGTGACCGGGGAGCTGTTTTTT.

This clonotype has only a few counts. J is TRBJ1-4 and V is TRBV28; possible D gene TRBD1, 5 bases. The CDR3 is made up of 15 amino acids. CDR1 is MDHEN and CDR2 is SYDVKM in the germline V gene. V lost 1 base to trimming and J lost 7 bases, with 13 bases between them. CDR3 sequence: CASSLYQGVTEKLFF. Here the CDR3 DNA reads TGTGCCAGCAGTTTATACCAAGGGGTAACTGAAAAACTGTTTTTT.